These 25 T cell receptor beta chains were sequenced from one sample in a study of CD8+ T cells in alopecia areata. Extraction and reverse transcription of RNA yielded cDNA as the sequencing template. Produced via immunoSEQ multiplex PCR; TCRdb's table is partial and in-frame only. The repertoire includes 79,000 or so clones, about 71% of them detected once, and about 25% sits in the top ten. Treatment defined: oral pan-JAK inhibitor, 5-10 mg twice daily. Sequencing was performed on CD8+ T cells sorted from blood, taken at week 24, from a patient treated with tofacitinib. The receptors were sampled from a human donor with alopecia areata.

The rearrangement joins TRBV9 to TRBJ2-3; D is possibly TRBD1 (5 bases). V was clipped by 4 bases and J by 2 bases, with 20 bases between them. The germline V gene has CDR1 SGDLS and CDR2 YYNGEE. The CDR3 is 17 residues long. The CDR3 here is CASSPDIQGPPTDTQYF. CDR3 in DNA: TGTGCCAGCAGCCCGGACATTCAAGGTCCCCCCACAGATACGCAGTATTTT.

CDR3 residues: CASSLTYNEQFF. Written as DNA, the CDR3 is TGTGCCAGCAGCTTGACGTACAATGAGCAGTTCTTC. This rearrangement joins TRBV7-9 to TRBJ2-1; D ambiguous. V was trimmed by 3 bases and J by 4 bases, leaving 4 bases between them. The CDR3 has 12 residues. In germline, CDR1 is SEHNR, CDR2 FQNEAQ (reference sequence).

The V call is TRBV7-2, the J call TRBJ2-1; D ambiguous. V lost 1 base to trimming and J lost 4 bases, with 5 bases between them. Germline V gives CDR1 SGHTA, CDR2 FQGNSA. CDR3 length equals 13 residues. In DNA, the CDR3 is TGTGCCAGCAGCTTAGGTCTGTACAATGAGCAGTTCTTC. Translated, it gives CASSLGLYNEQFF.

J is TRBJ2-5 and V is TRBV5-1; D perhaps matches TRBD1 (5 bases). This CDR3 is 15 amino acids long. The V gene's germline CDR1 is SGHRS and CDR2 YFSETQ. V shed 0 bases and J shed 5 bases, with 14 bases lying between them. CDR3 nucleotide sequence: TGCGCCAGCAGCTTGGGCTGGGGCGCGGAGGAGACCCAGTACTTC. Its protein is CASSLGWGAEETQYF.

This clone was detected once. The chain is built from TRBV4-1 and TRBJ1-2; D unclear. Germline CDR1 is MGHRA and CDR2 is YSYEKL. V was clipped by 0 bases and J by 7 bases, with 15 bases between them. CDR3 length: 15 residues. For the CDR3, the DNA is TGCGCCAGCAGCCAAGATATAAGGACGGCCTGTGGCTACACCTTC. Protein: CASSQDIRTACGYTF.

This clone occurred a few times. CDR3 residues: CASSFRAGGNYEQYF. The CDR3 DNA is TGTGCCAGCAGCTTCCGAGCGGGGGGGAACTACGAGCAGTACTTC. V usage is TRBV7-9 and J usage is TRBJ2-7, with TRBD2 matching 10 bases. The CDR3 consists of 15 residues. With V trimmed by 3 bases and J by 3 bases, 5 bases remained unmatched. Germline CDR1 SEHNR, CDR2 FQNEAQ (reference sequence). Filled out from reference TRBV7-9 and TRBJ2-7, the complete variable domain reads DTGVSQNPRHKITKRGQNVTFRCDPISEHNRLYWYRQTLGQGPEFLTYFQNEAQLEKSRLLSDRFSAERPKGSFSTLEIQRTEQGDSAMYLCASSFRAGGNYEQYFGPGTRLTVT.

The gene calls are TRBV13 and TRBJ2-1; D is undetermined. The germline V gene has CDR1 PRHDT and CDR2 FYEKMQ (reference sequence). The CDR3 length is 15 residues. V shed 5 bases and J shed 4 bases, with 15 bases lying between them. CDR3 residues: CASSSDADGYNEQFF. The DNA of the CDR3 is TGTGCCAGCAGCAGCGATGCGGACGGATACAATGAGCAGTTCTTC.

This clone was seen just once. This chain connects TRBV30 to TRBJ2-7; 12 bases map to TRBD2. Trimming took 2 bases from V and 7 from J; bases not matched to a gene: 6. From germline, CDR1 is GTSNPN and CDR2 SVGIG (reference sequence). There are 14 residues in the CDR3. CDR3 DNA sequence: TGTGCCTGGAGTTCGGGACTAGCGGGTGATGAGCAGTACTTC. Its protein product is CAWSSGLAGDEQYF. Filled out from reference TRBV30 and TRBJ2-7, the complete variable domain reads SQTIHQWPATLVQPVGSPLSLECTVEGTSNPNLYWYRQAAGRGLQLLFYSVGIGQISSEVPQNLSASRPQDRQFILSSKKLLLSDSGFYLCAWSSGLAGDEQYFGPGTRLTVT.

The CDR3 spells CASSQDMGAGNQPQHF. CDR3 nucleotide sequence: TGCGCCAGCAGCCAAGATATGGGGGCTGGCAATCAGCCCCAGCATTTT. The chain links TRBV4-1 to TRBJ1-5, with a tentative D call TRBD1 (6 bases). Germline values: CDR1 MGHRA, CDR2 YSYEKL. The CDR3 is 16 residues long. V was cut by 0 bases and J by 2 bases, with 11 bases left in between.

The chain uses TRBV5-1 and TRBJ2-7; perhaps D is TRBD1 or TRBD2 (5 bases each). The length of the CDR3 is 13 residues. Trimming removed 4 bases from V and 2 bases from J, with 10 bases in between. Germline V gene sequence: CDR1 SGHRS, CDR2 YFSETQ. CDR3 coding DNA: TGCGCCAGCAGCCCAGGGACCACCTACGAGCAGTACTTC. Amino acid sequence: CASSPGTTYEQYF.

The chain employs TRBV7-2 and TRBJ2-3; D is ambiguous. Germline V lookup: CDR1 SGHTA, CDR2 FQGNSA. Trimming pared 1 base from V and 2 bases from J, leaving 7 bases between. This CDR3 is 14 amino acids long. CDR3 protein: CASSLGLHTDTQYF. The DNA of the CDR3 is TGTGCCAGCAGCTTAGGGCTACACACAGATACGCAGTATTTT. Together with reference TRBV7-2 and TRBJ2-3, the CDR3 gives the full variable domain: GAGVSQSPSNKVTEKGKDVELRCDPISGHTALYWYRQSLGQGLEFLIYFQGNSAPDKSGLPSDRFSAERTGGSVSTLTIQRTQQEDSAVYLCASSLGLHTDTQYFGPGTRLTVL.

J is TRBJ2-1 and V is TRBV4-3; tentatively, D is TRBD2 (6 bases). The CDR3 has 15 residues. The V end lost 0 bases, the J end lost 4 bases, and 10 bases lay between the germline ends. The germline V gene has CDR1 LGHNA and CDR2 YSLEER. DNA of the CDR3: TGCGCCAGCAGCCAAGATCGGGGGTATTACAATGAGCAGTTCTTC. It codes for CASSQDRGYYNEQFF.

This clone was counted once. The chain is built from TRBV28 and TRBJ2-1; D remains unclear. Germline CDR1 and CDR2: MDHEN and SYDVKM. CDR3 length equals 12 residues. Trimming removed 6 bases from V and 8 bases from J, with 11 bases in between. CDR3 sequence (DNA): TGTGCCAGCAGCACCGGGTCGGATGAGCAGTTCTTC. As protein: CASSTGSDEQFF.

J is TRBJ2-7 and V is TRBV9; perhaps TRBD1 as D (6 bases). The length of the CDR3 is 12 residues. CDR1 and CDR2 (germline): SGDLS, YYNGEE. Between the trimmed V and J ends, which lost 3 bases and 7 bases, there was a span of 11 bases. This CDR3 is CASSDRDMEQYF. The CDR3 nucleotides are TGTGCCAGCAGCGACAGGGACATGGAGCAGTACTTC.

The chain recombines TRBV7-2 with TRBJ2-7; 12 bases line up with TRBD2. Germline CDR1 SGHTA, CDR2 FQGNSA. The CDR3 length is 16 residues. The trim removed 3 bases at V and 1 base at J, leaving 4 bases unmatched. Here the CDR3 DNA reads TGTGCCAGCAGCTTGCTAGCGGGAGGGAATTCCTACGAGCAGTACTTC. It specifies CASSLLAGGNSYEQYF.

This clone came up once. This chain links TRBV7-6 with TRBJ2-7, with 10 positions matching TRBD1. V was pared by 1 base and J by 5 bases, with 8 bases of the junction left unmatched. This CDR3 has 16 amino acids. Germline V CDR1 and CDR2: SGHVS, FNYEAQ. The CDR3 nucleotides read TGTGCCAGCAGCTTAGGGACAGGGGGGTCCGAGGACGAGCAGTACTTC. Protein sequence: CASSLGTGGSEDEQYF.

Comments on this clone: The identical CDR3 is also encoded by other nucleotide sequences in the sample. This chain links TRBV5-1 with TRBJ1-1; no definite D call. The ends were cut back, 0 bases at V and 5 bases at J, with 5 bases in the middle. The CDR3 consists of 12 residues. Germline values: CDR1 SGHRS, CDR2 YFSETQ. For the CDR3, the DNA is TGCGCCAGCAGCTTGGGGGTGACTGAAGCTTTCTTT. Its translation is CASSLGVTEAFF.

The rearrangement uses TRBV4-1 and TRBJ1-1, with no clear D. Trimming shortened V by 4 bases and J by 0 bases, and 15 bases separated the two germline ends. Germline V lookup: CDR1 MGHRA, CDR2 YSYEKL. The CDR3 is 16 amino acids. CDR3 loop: CASSRILSHMNTEAFF. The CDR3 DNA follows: TGCGCCAGCAGCCGTATTCTGTCACACATGAACACTGAAGCTTTCTTT.

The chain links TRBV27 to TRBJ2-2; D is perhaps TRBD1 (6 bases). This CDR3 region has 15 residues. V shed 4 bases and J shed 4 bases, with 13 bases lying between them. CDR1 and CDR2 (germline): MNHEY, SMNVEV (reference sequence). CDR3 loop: CASSSSPRGTGELFF. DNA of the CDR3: TGTGCCAGCAGTTCGAGCCCCAGGGGCACCGGGGAGCTGTTTTTT.

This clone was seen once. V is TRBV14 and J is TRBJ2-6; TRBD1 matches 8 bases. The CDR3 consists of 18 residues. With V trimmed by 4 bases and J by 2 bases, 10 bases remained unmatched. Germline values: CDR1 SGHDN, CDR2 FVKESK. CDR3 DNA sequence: TGTGCCAGCAGCCTTAACAGGGGGGTATTAACTGGGGCCAACGTCCTGACTTTC. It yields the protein CASSLNRGVLTGANVLTF.

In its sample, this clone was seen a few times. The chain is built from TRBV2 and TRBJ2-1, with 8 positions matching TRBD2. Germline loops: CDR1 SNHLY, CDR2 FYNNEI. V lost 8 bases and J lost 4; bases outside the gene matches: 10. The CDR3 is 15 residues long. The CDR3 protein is CASFLVASGYNEQFF. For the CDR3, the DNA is TGTGCCAGCTTTTTGGTGGCTAGCGGGTACAATGAGCAGTTCTTC.

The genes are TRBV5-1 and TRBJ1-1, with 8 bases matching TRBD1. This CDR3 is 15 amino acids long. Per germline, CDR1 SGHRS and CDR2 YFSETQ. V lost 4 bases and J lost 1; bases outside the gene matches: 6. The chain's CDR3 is CASSVSGTGNTEAFF. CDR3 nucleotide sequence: TGCGCCAGCAGCGTATCCGGGACAGGGAACACTGAAGCTTTCTTT.

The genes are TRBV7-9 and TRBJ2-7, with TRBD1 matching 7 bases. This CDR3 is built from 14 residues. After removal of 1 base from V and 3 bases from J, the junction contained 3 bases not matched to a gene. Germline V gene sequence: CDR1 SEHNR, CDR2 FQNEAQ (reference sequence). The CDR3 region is CASSLGTGVYEQYF. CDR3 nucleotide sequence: TGTGCCAGCAGCTTAGGGACAGGAGTCTACGAGCAGTACTTC.

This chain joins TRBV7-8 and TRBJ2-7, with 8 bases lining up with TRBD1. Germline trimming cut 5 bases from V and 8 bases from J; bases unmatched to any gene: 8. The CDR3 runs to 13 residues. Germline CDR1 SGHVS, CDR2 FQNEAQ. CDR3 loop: CASSNQTGVKQYF. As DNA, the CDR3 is TGTGCCAGCAGCAACCAGACAGGGGTCAAGCAGTACTTC.

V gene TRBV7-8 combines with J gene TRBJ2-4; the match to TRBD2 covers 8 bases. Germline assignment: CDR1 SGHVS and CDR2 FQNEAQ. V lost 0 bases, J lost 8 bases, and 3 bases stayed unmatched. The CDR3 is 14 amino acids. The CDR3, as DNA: TGTGCCAGCAGCTTAGCCAGCGGGGGTCACATTCAGTACTTC. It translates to CASSLASGGHIQYF. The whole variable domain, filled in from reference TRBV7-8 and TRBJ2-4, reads GAGVSQSPRYKVAKRGQDVALRCDPISGHVSLFWYQQALGQGPEFLTYFQNEAQLDKSGLPSDRFFAERPEGSVSTLKIQRTQQEDSAVYLCASSLASGGHIQYFGAGTRLSVL.